The sequence of this T cell receptor (beta chain) was determined in a study of shared clonotypes between healthy human individuals (dated by TCRdb to 2019 to 2021). For the study in its entirety: The cohort comprised a couple of women and a few men aged 18 to 49 years. To estimate repertoire size and how much clonotypes are shared between individuals, the study performed deep sequencing of blood TCR repertoires from about five healthy adults. For each donor, three plates each were used for CD4 naive and CD4 memory, two plates were used for CD8 naive, and one plate was used for CD8 memory. To increase sequencing depth and limit assay-specific biases, different laboratories used diverse techniques to prepare libraries and sequence TCR repertoires. Between about 0.8 and 9.5 billion PBMCs per donor were obtained by leukapheresis.

Donors were healthy HIV-negative adults with no recently reported acute infections or vaccinations. Every donor was a Caucasian adult residing in Nashville, Tennessee, USA. Magnetic negative selection was used to enrich CD4+ T cells, after which naive cells were positively selected on CD45RA and the negative fraction became the memory subset. Blood was collected by leukapheresis, and PBMCs were isolated by Ficoll-Histopaque density gradient centrifugation and then cryopreserved in liquid nitrogen vapor phase. Analytical flow cytometry was used to check the purity and quantity of every magnetically sorted T cell population. Each sorted fraction had its genomic DNA isolated and then quantified by UV absorbance on a Nanodrop 2000c. Overall study results and their limits: Based on pairwise subsampling, the degree of clonotype sharing among donors was expected to be affected by sequencing depth. Compared with non-shared clonotypes, the clonotypes found in all four sorted-subset donors had higher generation probabilities. The genetic and exposure-history diversity represented was limited by the small number of donors. Estimated clonotype richness was generally larger for naive than for memory subsets. Across a few donors, around 5.4% of naive CD4, roughly 3.4% of naive CD8, roughly 2.2% of memory CD4, and approximately 0.4% of memory CD8 clonotypes were shared. Sampling was limited to blood, and TCR repertoires in tissue likely differ from TCR repertoires in blood. Rarefaction of sorted-subset datasets indicated incomplete sequencing despite the large sequencing depth.

TCR CDR3 regions were amplified from genomic DNA by multiplex PCR using the deep immunoSEQ assay. Extracted genomic DNA from each cell subset was spread evenly across all wells of several immunoSEQ 96-well plates, with each plate serving as a replicate. For sorted subsets, each replicate PCR was loaded with around 200 ng genomic DNA, equivalent to 30,000 or so T cell genomes. Purified libraries were quantified with a Qubit 3.0 fluorometer, sized on a Bioanalyzer 2100, and re-quantified with the KAPA Library Quantification kit. Every immunoSEQ 96-well plate was sequenced on a separate single-read 150-cycle Illumina NextSeq 550 flow cell. As for the authors' bioinformatics: The immunoSEQ output contained only junctional sequences without quality scores, so filtering could not match that applied to full-length reads. Sequences were annotated with PyIR, a Python wrapper for IgBLAST v1.9, using IMGT germline references to assign V/J genes and CDR3. Reads were removed for weak V/J assignments (E-value above 1e-6), missing CDR3, stop codons, out-of-frame junctions, or ambiguous translated residues. A V3J clonotype was defined by an identical inferred V gene, J gene, and CDR3 amino acid sequence. Percentage overlap between repertoires was calculated by dividing the number of shared unique clonotypes by the size of the smaller repertoire. Three approaches were used to assess repertoire richness: RTK rarefaction, the Chao1 estimator, and Recon v2.1 estimates of unobserved clonotypes. Generation probabilities for all TCRbeta clonotypes obtained by the gDNA method from a handful of donors were computed using OLGA. What TCRdb holds here is the immuneACCESS table cut down to in-frame rearrangements. Part of the clones is not present; checked against another copy, under half of the missing clones reflect an unresolved V gene, and the others are unexplained. V and J calls plus clone size are reproduced from that table; the DNA served to infer D and trimming. Within this sample are under 2,500,000 clones, with more than 90% of them counted one time only. The ten largest clones add up to 0.1% to 0.15% of the sample.

This clone was detected once. Its antigen is currently not known. No much larger clonotype is one base removed from it; base qualities were not supplied. Material for sequencing was naive CD4+ T cells sorted from blood. What the cell subset or site label conveys for this sample: CD45RA+ positively selected. The TCR sequence derives from a man younger than 30 in good health.

The CDR3 region reads CALSVAPYEQYF. Read as DNA, the sequence is TGTGCCCTTAGCGTTGCCCCCTACGAGCAGTACTTC. This chain joins TRBV27 to TRBJ2-7; matching of 5 bases hints at TRBD2 as the D gene. The germline V gene (reference sequence) provides CDR1 MNHEY and CDR2 SMNVEV. Trimming at the junction amounts to 11 bases on V and 2 bases on J, and the germline ends lie 13 bases apart. There are 12 amino acids in the CDR3, from cysteine to phenylalanine inclusive. The read is trimmed to its CDR3 DNA, 36 bases read in frame from base 1.